The 15 T cell receptor beta chains given below trace back to one sample, sequenced in a study of T cell repertoires in cytomegalovirus infection. TCRdb used MiXCR to reprocess the reads, holding one entry per CDR3 protein. The sample shows fewer than 650,000 distinct CDR3 sequences, 40% of them seen only once. Their antigens remain unidentified. The starting material was cultured PBMCs, obtained from culture after CMV antigen stimulation. Receptors were obtained from a human donor in good health (CMV status not recorded). Some clones in this sample may be carry-over from other donors' samples.

As regards this clonotype: The germline gene is not matched at one end of the junction; a read error may be the cause. The V call is TRBV7-8, the J call TRBJ2-1; possibly TRBD2 for D (6 bases). The CDR3 spans 11 residues. From germline, CDR1 is SGHVS and CDR2 FQNEAQ. CDR3 bases: TGTGCCAGCAGCTTAAGTCCCCCGGGGGTCTTC. Its protein is CASSLSPPGVF.

To note about this clonotype: At one of its ends the junction is not consistent with the germline gene, which may arise from a read error. The V and J genes are TRBV7-9 and TRBJ1-3, with D uncertain. The CDR3 runs 12 residues. In germline, CDR1 is SEHNR, CDR2 FQNEAQ (reference sequence). The CDR3 bases are TGTGTCAGCGAAGGGTTGGAAAACACCATATATTTT. Amino acids: CVSEGLENTIYF.

The V and J genes are TRBV2 and TRBJ1-6; D gene uncertain. The V end lost 1 base, the J end lost 11 bases, and 12 bases lay between the germline ends. This CDR3 has 14 amino acids. Germline CDR1 SNHLY, CDR2 FYNNEI. CDR3 nucleotide sequence: TGTGCCAGCAGTGAAGAGATCTCTCCAGCACCCCTCCACTTT. It is translated as CASSEEISPAPLHF.

The chain has TRBV5-4 and TRBJ2-5; TRBD2 matches 10 bases. The CDR3 loop spans 13 amino acids. Germline CDR1 reads SGHNT; CDR2 reads YYREEE (reference sequence). The ends lost 6 bases at V and 4 bases at J; junction bases unmatched: 3. The CDR3 loop is CASTSGSGETQYF. The CDR3 nucleotides read TGTGCCAGCACTAGCGGGAGTGGAGAGACCCAGTACTTC. Based on the CDR3 plus reference TRBV5-4 and TRBJ2-5, the full variable domain is ETGVTQSPTHLIKTRGQQVTLRCSSQSGHNTVSWYQQALGQGPQFIFQYYREEENGRGNFPPRFSGLQFPNYSSELNVNALELDDSALYLCASTSGSGETQYFGPGTRLLVL.

This clonotype was found a few times. V is TRBV11-2 and J is TRBJ2-1; a possible D gene is TRBD2 (6 bases). V lost 1 base to trimming and J lost 5 bases, with 12 bases between them. The CDR3 is 15 residues long. The V gene's germline CDR1 is SGHAT and CDR2 FQNNGV. The CDR3 sequence is CASSLALRRDNEQFF. CDR3 nucleotide sequence: TGTGCCAGCAGCTTAGCTCTCCGGAGGGACAATGAGCAGTTCTTC. The entire variable domain, with the rest obtained from reference TRBV11-2 and TRBJ2-1, is as follows: EAGVAQSPRYKIIEKRQSVAFWCNPISGHATLYWYQQILGQGPKLLIQFQNNGVVDDSQLPKDRFSAERLKGVDSTLKIQPAKLEDSAVYLCASSLALRRDNEQFFGPGTRLTVL.

CDR3 nucleotide sequence: TGTGCCAGTAGTTCCGGGACAGGCTATCACACTAATGAAAAACTGTTTTTT. Amino acids: CASSSGTGYHTNEKLFF. The chain links TRBV19 to TRBJ1-4; the match to TRBD1 covers 8 bases. Germline V gives CDR1 LNHDA, CDR2 SQIVND (reference sequence). The V gene end was trimmed by 5 bases and the J gene end by 2 bases; junction bases not matched to a gene: 10. This CDR3 has 17 amino acids.

This clonotype was observed a few times. V gene TRBV20-1 combines with J gene TRBJ2-7; 10 positions agree with TRBD1. J lost 4 bases, V lost 4 bases, and 10 bases had no gene match. The CDR3 sequence is 15 residues long. CDR1 and CDR2 from the germline V gene are DFQATT and SNEGSKA (reference sequence). CDR3 loop: CSATNRDRGAYEQYF. The CDR3 coding sequence is TGCAGTGCTACTAACAGGGACAGGGGCGCGTACGAGCAGTACTTC.

In this sample, this clonotype turned up a few times. The rearrangement joins TRBV7-9 to TRBJ1-1; D is unclear. Looked up from germline, CDR1 is SEHNR and CDR2 is FQNEAQ (reference sequence). V was clipped by 0 bases and J by 1 base, with 6 bases between them. The CDR3 loop spans 14 amino acids. The CDR3 protein is CASSLAVGNTEAFF. The CDR3 nucleotides read TGTGCCAGCAGCTTAGCCGTGGGGAACACTGAAGCTTTCTTT.

The genes are TRBV7-6 and TRBJ2-2, with no clear D. Germline V lookup: CDR1 SGHVS, CDR2 FNYEAQ. The CDR3 has 13 amino acids. Between the trimmed V and J ends, which lost 5 bases and 7 bases, there was a span of 11 bases. CDR3 DNA sequence: TGTGCCAGCAGCCCCCAGGCTGGCGGGGAGCTGTTTTTT. As protein: CASSPQAGGELFF.

This clonotype was detected a few times. The V gene is TRBV6-1, the J gene TRBJ1-6, with D unclear. This CDR3 is built from 15 residues. The V end was cut by 6 bases, the J end by 0 bases, with 9 bases between. Germline loops: CDR1 MNHNS, CDR2 SASEGT. The CDR3 nucleotides read TGTGCCAGCAGGGCAGCGAGCTCCTATAATTCACCCCTCCACTTT. It translates to CASRAASSYNSPLHF.

This clonotype was observed a few times. CDR3: CASSLSGPAGDTQYF. Here the CDR3 DNA reads TGTGCCAGCAGCCTAAGCGGACCCGCGGGGGATACGCAGTATTTT. The chain uses TRBV9 and TRBJ2-3, with D possibly being TRBD2 (6 bases). Germline V gene data show CDR1 as SGDLS and CDR2 as YYNGEE. The V and J ends lost 4 bases and 6 bases respectively, with 18 bases between them. The CDR3 has 15 residues.

The J gene is TRBJ2-1, the V gene TRBV2; a possible D gene is TRBD2 (6 bases). The CDR3 extends over 14 amino acids. The V end lost 6 bases, the J end lost 8 bases, and 17 bases lay between the germline ends. Germline CDR1 SNHLY, CDR2 FYNNEI. The CDR3, as DNA: TGTGCCAGCAGGCCCGTGGAACTAGCTGATGAGCAGTTCTTC. Translated, it gives CASRPVELADEQFF.

V is TRBV7-8 and J is TRBJ1-5; no clear D. Germline V lookup: CDR1 SGHVS, CDR2 FQNEAQ. V was pared by 0 bases and J by 6 bases, with 15 bases between. The CDR3 has 16 amino acids. CDR3 in amino acids: CASSLARAYLSQPQHF. CDR3 nucleotide sequence: TGTGCCAGCAGCTTAGCTCGGGCCTACCTTAGTCAGCCCCAGCATTTT. Full variable domain (rest looked up from reference TRBV7-8 and TRBJ1-5): GAGVSQSPRYKVAKRGQDVALRCDPISGHVSLFWYQQALGQGPEFLTYFQNEAQLDKSGLPSDRFFAERPEGSVSTLKIQRTQQEDSAVYLCASSLARAYLSQPQHFGDGTRLSIL.

The V gene is TRBV6-6, the J gene TRBJ1-1, with D unresolved. Trimming shortened V by 2 bases and J by 6 bases, and 16 bases separated the two germline ends. The CDR3 is made up of 15 amino acids. Germline CDR1 MNHNY, CDR2 SVGAGI (reference sequence). The CDR3 nucleotides read TGTGCCAGCAGTTACCCCGCCCAACCGAGGGCTGAAGCTTTCTTT. Translation: CASSYPAQPRAEAFF.

The sample holds a few counts of this clonotype. This CDR3 is CASSYSLTSGRPGELFF. CDR3 in DNA: TGTGCCAGCAGTTATTCCCTGACTAGCGGGAGACCCGGGGAGCTGTTTTTT. The chain has TRBV6-9 and TRBJ2-2; 12 nucleotides agree with TRBD2. CDR3 size: 17 residues. J was trimmed by 6 bases and V by 0 bases; bases with no gene match: 5. CDR1 and CDR2 (germline): MNHGY, SVAAGI.